One TCR beta chain is described in this entry. Antigen: not known. A read error is possible here, since a much larger clone lies one base away. Preparation of the TCRbeta library was carried out with unique molecular identifiers. TCRdb re-derived calls from the PCR reads in MiXCR, one entry per CDR3 protein. Of around 300,000 distinct CDR3 sequences in the sample, 9.5% to 13% were seen once. These data are taken from a study of T-cell reconstitution after alpha-beta-depleted transplantation in children. General study findings and limits: Several hundred expanded graft clones reportedly were the source of alpha-beta T cells about two months after transplant. Where some patients showed high TCRbeta diversity at day 60, it came from recipient T cells and thymic progenitors that had survived. A year had passed since transplant, and T-cell counts and diversity by then came mostly from newly produced T cells.

The origin of this receptor is a male patient aged 2 to 10 who had a stem cell transplant for chronic granulomatous disease, so the T cells may come from the graft donor. The starting material was peripheral blood, obtained 180 days after TCRalphabeta/CD19-depleted stem cell transplant.

This chain's CDR3 is CASSVEAGNYEQSF. Here the CDR3 DNA reads TGTGCCAGCAGCGTTGAGGCAGGGAACTACGAGCAGTCCTTC. The rearrangement links TRBV7-2 to TRBJ2-7; D may be TRBD1 (5 bases). The CDR3 runs to 14 residues. In germline, CDR1 is SGHTA, CDR2 FQGNSA.